These 8 T cell receptor beta chains share one sample of origin, sequenced in a study of Tregs in tolerant kidney transplant recipients (dated by TCRdb to the late 2010s). Library prep was done by the immunoSEQ multiplex PCR assay. TCRdb's version of the immuneACCESS table is confined to in-frame rearrangements and falls short of the full clone set. An unresolved V gene accounts for under half of the shortfall where checked; the remainder is of unknown origin. This sample gives some 110,000 clones in total; 85% to 95% of them show up just once. In total, the top ten clones hold nearly 0.6% of the sample. Sample: CD4+ T cells from blood. The receptors derive from a human donor in good health.

CDR3 in DNA: TGTGCCATCAGCCCCCAAGACAGGAAGGGAGGCTACACCTTC. Its translation is CAISPQDRKGGYTF. The rearrangement joins TRBV10-3 to TRBJ1-2, with D possibly being TRBD1 (6 bases). CDR1 and CDR2 (germline): ENHRY, SYGVKD. Trimming left V 6 bases short and J 8 bases short, with 19 bases between. The CDR3 sequence is 14 residues long.

The rearrangement links TRBV5-6 to TRBJ1-2; D is uncertain. Germline V CDR1 and CDR2: SGHDT, YYEEEE. The CDR3 is 15 amino acids. V lost 1 base and J 0 bases, leaving 10 bases between the germline ends. The chain's CDR3 is CASSLLGSANYGYTF. Here the CDR3 DNA reads TGTGCCAGCAGCTTGTTAGGATCCGCTAACTATGGCTACACCTTC.

This clone showed up just once. The genes are TRBV25-1 and TRBJ2-3; 13 bases fit TRBD2. The V and J ends lost 3 bases and 5 bases, in that order; junction bases with no gene match: 11. Germline values: CDR1 MGHDK, CDR2 SYGVNS. This CDR3 comprises 18 residues. The CDR3 region is CASSEGRLAGGRRDTQYF. The CDR3 bases are TGTGCCAGCAGTGAGGGGAGACTAGCGGGGGGCAGGAGAGATACGCAGTATTTT.

A single count supports this clone. The genes are TRBV29-1 and TRBJ2-3, with TRBD2 matching 16 bases. Germline V CDR1 and CDR2: SQVTM, ANQGSEA. The trim removed 7 bases at V and 5 bases at J, leaving 3 bases unmatched. There are 14 residues in the CDR3. In nucleotides, the CDR3 is TGCAGCGCCGGGACTAGCGGGAGGGGAGATACGCAGTATTTT. Its protein is CSAGTSGRGDTQYF.

The chain couples TRBV18 to TRBJ1-3; D gene uncertain. Germline CDR1 and CDR2: KGHSH and LQKENI. V was cut by 1 base and J by 2 bases, with 9 bases left in between. CDR3 length equals 15 residues. CDR3 protein: CASSPQGHPGNTIYF. The CDR3 region has the DNA TGTGCCAGCTCACCACAGGGTCACCCTGGAAACACCATATATTTT. Full variable domain (rest looked up from reference TRBV18 and TRBJ1-3): NAGVMQNPRHLVRRRGQEARLRCSPMKGHSHVYWYRQLPEEGLKFMVYLQKENIIDESGMPKERFSAEFPKEGPSILRIQQVVRGDSAAYFCASSPQGHPGNTIYFGEGSWLTVV.

CDR3: CASSTAGGVYYGYTF. DNA for the CDR3: TGTGCCAGCAGCACCGCAGGGGGGGTTTACTATGGCTACACCTTC. This chain uses TRBV7-8 with TRBJ1-2, with 7 bases that match TRBD1. The V gene end was trimmed by 5 bases and the J gene end by 3 bases; junction bases not matched to a gene: 9. The germline CDR1 and CDR2 sequences are SGHVS and FQNEAQ. This CDR3 spans 15 amino acids.

This chain connects TRBV4-1 to TRBJ1-1; TRBD1 might be the D (6 bases). The germline gives CDR1 MGHRA, CDR2 YSYEKL. The germline V and J ends were trimmed by 4 bases and 3 bases, with 15 bases remaining between them. The CDR3 sequence is 15 residues long. CDR3 loop: CASSLTGSADTEAFF. The DNA of the CDR3 is TGCGCCAGCAGCCTAACAGGGTCGGCGGACACTGAAGCTTTCTTT.

The rearrangement joins TRBV4-1 to TRBJ1-1, with unresolved D. The CDR3 loop spans 15 amino acids. With 0 bases removed from V and 2 bases from J, the gap between germline ends came to 10 bases. Germline V gene lookup returns CDR1 MGHRA and CDR2 YSYEKL. This CDR3 is CASSQDTRTNTEAFF. CDR3 bases: TGCGCCAGCAGCCAAGATACGAGGACCAACACTGAAGCTTTCTTT.